The 27 T cell receptor beta chains in this list originate from one sample, sequenced in a study of CDR3 diversity in severe acne. A single record per CDR3 protein comes from TCRdb applying MiXCR to the PCR reads. The sample lists about 93,000 distinct CDR3 sequences, over 45% seen once, with 10% in the top ten. Sequenced sample: blood. The source of these receptors is a male donor in good health, serving as a control.

This clonotype has a count of ten or more. CDR3 residues: CSARGVGAGTEAFF. Written as DNA, the CDR3 is TGCAGTGCTAGAGGGGTTGGGGCTGGCACTGAAGCTTTCTTT. The gene calls are TRBV20-1 and TRBJ1-1; the D gene is possibly TRBD1 (5 bases). Trimming left V 1 base short and J 4 bases short, with 13 bases between. Germline V gene sequence: CDR1 DFQATT, CDR2 SNEGSKA (reference sequence). The CDR3 is 14 amino acids.

This clonotype occurred a few times. V is TRBV9 and J is TRBJ1-6; 8 nucleotides match TRBD1. V lost 4 bases, J lost 9 bases, and 9 bases stayed unmatched. The germline gives CDR1 SGDLS, CDR2 YYNGEE. This CDR3 has 15 amino acids. CDR3 coding DNA: TGTGCCAGCAGCTTCGGACAGGGTGGTGGTTCACCCCTCCACTTT. Encoded protein: CASSFGQGGGSPLHF.

The genes are TRBV6-1 and TRBJ1-3, with unresolved D. The V gene lost 1 base and the J gene lost 9 bases, with 13 bases spanning the gap. This CDR3 is 14 amino acids long. Germline values: CDR1 MNHNS, CDR2 SASEGT. As DNA, the CDR3 is TGTGCCAGCAGTGAAGGCCGCGGGGAGACCACCATATATTTT. This translates into CASSEGRGETTIYF.

This clonotype was recorded a few times. The rearrangement links TRBV2 to TRBJ2-5, with TRBD1 identical over 7 bases. The germline V gene encodes CDR1 SNHLY and CDR2 FYNNEI. CDR3 size: 13 residues. V lost 6 bases, J lost 2 bases, and 3 bases stayed unmatched. CDR3 DNA: TGTGCCAGCAGCATCAGGGGGCAAGAGACCCAGTACTTC. Its protein is CASSIRGQETQYF.

The chain couples TRBV5-1 to TRBJ2-3; TRBD1 might be the D (5 bases). The germline gives CDR1 SGHRS, CDR2 YFSETQ. This CDR3 has 15 amino acids. The V and J ends lost 4 bases and 8 bases respectively, with 20 bases between them. The CDR3, as DNA: TGCGCCAGCAGCCACCCAGGCAGGGCAGTGCGTACGCAGTATTTT. It translates to CASSHPGRAVRTQYF.

The CDR3 coding sequence is TGTGCCAGCAGCCCCGGGACAGATCGCAATCAGCCCCAGCATTTT. Translation gives CASSPGTDRNQPQHF. This chain links TRBV7-2 with TRBJ1-5; TRBD1 aligns across 7 bases. This CDR3 is 15 amino acids long. Germline CDR1 and CDR2: SGHTA and FQGNSA. The V gene end was trimmed by 5 bases and the J gene end by 2 bases; junction bases not matched to a gene: 6.

The chain joins TRBV3-1 to TRBJ2-2; D may be TRBD1 (5 bases). V lost 5 bases and J 3 bases, leaving 10 bases between the germline ends. The CDR3 totals 14 residues. The germline V gene encodes CDR1 LGHDT and CDR2 YNNKEL (reference sequence). CDR3 DNA: TGTGCCAGCAGCGCCAGGGTGGACACCGGGGAGCTGTTTTTT. As protein: CASSARVDTGELFF.

The V and J genes are TRBV15 and TRBJ2-7; TRBD1 matches 7 bases. Germline V lookup: CDR1 LNHNV, CDR2 YYDKDF (reference sequence). V lost 2 bases and J lost 6; bases outside the gene matches: 10. The CDR3 has 15 residues. The CDR3 bases are TGTGCCACCAGCAGAAACCCGTACAGGGGCGCCGAGCAGTACTTC. Translation gives CATSRNPYRGAEQYF.

This chain joins TRBV2 and TRBJ1-2; TRBD1 matches at 10 bases. Trimming took 5 bases from V and 8 from J; bases not matched to a gene: 17. The germline V gene encodes CDR1 SNHLY and CDR2 FYNNEI. The CDR3 runs to 17 residues. The chain's CDR3 is CASSRAPGTGELSGYTF. Here the CDR3 DNA reads TGTGCCAGCAGTCGAGCGCCCGGGACAGGGGAGCTATCCGGCTACACCTTC.

This clonotype was detected only a few times. This chain joins TRBV20-1 and TRBJ2-4; D might be TRBD2 (6 bases). The ends were cut back, 4 bases at V and 0 bases at J, with 16 bases in the middle. Germline V gives CDR1 DFQATT, CDR2 SNEGSKA (reference sequence). The CDR3 is made up of 16 amino acids. In DNA form, the CDR3 reads TGCAGTGCTATGGGTAGCGGAGTGCTAGCCAAAAACATTCAGTACTTC. Its protein is CSAMGSGVLAKNIQYF.

The V call is TRBV2, the J call TRBJ2-5; TRBD1 is a possible D gene (5 bases). Germline CDR1 SNHLY, CDR2 FYNNEI. With 7 bases removed from V and 5 bases from J, the gap between germline ends came to 23 bases. This CDR3 comprises 16 residues. The CDR3 loop is CASTRLGVMITETQYF. The CDR3 nucleotides read TGTGCCAGCACCAGGCTAGGGGTAATGATAACGGAGACCCAGTACTTC.

With regard to this clonotype: A read error may account for a junction end that differs from germline. This chain connects TRBV7-8 to TRBJ1-1, with a possible D match to TRBD1 (5 bases). The germline V gene encodes CDR1 SGHVS and CDR2 FQNEAQ. This CDR3 is built from 15 residues. This CDR3 reads CASSQGAAGVTEAFF. The CDR3 DNA reads TGCGCCAGCAGCCAAGGTGCCGCGGGGGTCACTGAAGCTTTCTTT. Full variable domain (missing parts from reference TRBV7-8 and TRBJ1-1): GAGVSQSPRYKVAKRGQDVALRCDPISGHVSLFWYQQALGQGPEFLTYFQNEAQLDKSGLPSDRFFAERPEGSVSTLKIQRTQQEDSAVYLCASSQGAAGVTEAFFGQGTRLTVV.

There are many counts of this clonotype. The chain uses TRBV6-5 and TRBJ1-5; D gene uncertain. Trimming left V 0 bases short and J 0 bases short, with 6 bases between. The germline V gene encodes CDR1 MNHEY and CDR2 SVGAGI. The CDR3 extends over 15 amino acids. CDR3 amino acids: CASSYSWDSNQPQHF. The CDR3 coding sequence is TGTGCCAGCAGTTACTCATGGGATAGCAATCAGCCCCAGCATTTT.

The chain couples TRBV11-3 to TRBJ2-2, with unresolved D. CDR3 size: 12 residues. V was shortened by 5 bases and J by 9 bases, with 10 bases between the two germline ends. Germline CDR1 is SGHNT and CDR2 is YENEEA. The CDR3 DNA reads as TGTGCCAGCAGCCCCAGTGGGAGGGAGCTGTTTTTT. Translating it yields CASSPSGRELFF.

V and J are TRBV20-1 and TRBJ2-7; D remains ambiguous. The CDR3 has 11 amino acids. Germline V CDR1 and CDR2: DFQATT, SNEGSKA (reference sequence). In DNA, the CDR3 is TGCGGTGGTCAGAGCTCCTACGAGCAGTACTTC. Its protein is CGGQSSYEQYF.

This clonotype was seen only a few times. The chain links TRBV4-1 to TRBJ1-5; 10 nucleotides line up with TRBD1. Looked up from germline, CDR1 is MGHRA and CDR2 is YSYEKL. Germline trimming cut 3 bases from V and 3 bases from J; bases unmatched to any gene: 17. This CDR3 spans 20 amino acids. The CDR3 nucleotides read TGCGCCAGCAGCCATCGGTGGATTGGCGGGACAGGGGTTGCCAATCAGCCCCAGCATTTT. It specifies CASSHRWIGGTGVANQPQHF.

The chain is built from TRBV29-1 and TRBJ2-6; D may be TRBD2 (6 bases). The V end was cut by 0 bases, the J end by 1 base, with 13 bases between. Per the germline V gene, CDR1 is SQVTM and CDR2 is ANQGSEA. The CDR3 has 17 amino acids. The CDR3 DNA sequence: TGCAGCGTTGAAGAGCGGGACGGGGAGTCTGGGGCCAACGTCCTGACTTTC. Translated: CSVEERDGESGANVLTF.

This clonotype occurred a few times. The CDR3 spells CASSGQGWNYGYTF. The CDR3 DNA reads TGTGCCAGCAGCGGACAGGGGTGGAACTATGGCTACACCTTC. V usage is TRBV9 and J usage is TRBJ1-2, with 8 bases lining up with TRBD1. Germline CDR1 reads SGDLS; CDR2 reads YYNGEE. This CDR3 has 14 residues. Trimming took 3 bases from V and 2 from J; bases not matched to a gene: 3.

This rearrangement joins TRBV25-1 to TRBJ2-2; no reliable D call. CDR1 is MGHDK and CDR2 is SYGVNS in the germline V gene. This CDR3 region has 13 residues. Trimming removed 5 bases from V and 3 bases from J, with 7 bases in between. The chain's CDR3 is CASSYTYTGELFF. For the CDR3, the DNA is TGTGCCAGCAGTTACACGTACACCGGGGAGCTGTTTTTT.

The CDR3 region is CASSLGDRGLTEAFF. The CDR3 DNA follows: TGTGCCAGCAGCTTAGGGGACAGGGGGCTTACTGAAGCTTTCTTT. V gene TRBV7-9 combines with J gene TRBJ1-1; 12 bases fit TRBD1. This CDR3 contains 15 residues. Germline lookup yields CDR1 SEHNR and CDR2 FQNEAQ (reference sequence). V dropped 1 base and J dropped 5; count of bases not matched to a gene: 2.

CDR3 sequence reads: CASSLVGTGGAAEAFF. The CDR3 bases are TGTGCCAGCAGCTTAGTGGGGACAGGGGGGGCGGCTGAAGCTTTCTTT. The V gene is TRBV7-3, the J gene TRBJ1-1; TRBD1 matches at 11 bases. V lost 2 bases and J lost 6; bases outside the gene matches: 8. Germline CDR1 SGHTA, CDR2 FQGTGA. This CDR3 spans 16 amino acids. The full variable domain, completed using reference TRBV7-3 and TRBJ1-1, is GAGVSQTPSNKVTEKGKYVELRCDPISGHTALYWYRQSLGQGPEFLIYFQGTGAADDSGLPNDRFFAVRPEGSVSTLKIQRTERGDSAVYLCASSLVGTGGAAEAFFGQGTRLTVV.

The rearrangement links TRBV10-3 to TRBJ2-7; D possibly corresponds to TRBD2 (6 bases). The CDR3 is 11 residues long. V lost 10 bases and J lost 7, with 14 bases in between. Germline V lookup: CDR1 ENHRY, CDR2 SYGVKD. The CDR3, as DNA: TGTGCCACCTGGGAGGCTGATGAGCAGTACTTC. This gives the protein CATWEADEQYF.

This chain links TRBV5-1 with TRBJ1-4; the match to TRBD1 covers 7 bases. The CDR3 has 16 residues. CDR1 is SGHRS, CDR2 YFSETQ, per germline. V dropped 5 bases and J dropped 7; count of bases not matched to a gene: 14. CDR3 bases: TGCGCCAGCAGTAATCTGAAGGGGGCTGCGTTTGAAAAACTGTTTTTT. Residues: CASSNLKGAAFEKLFF. Using reference TRBV5-1 and TRBJ1-4 for the parts outside the CDR3, the full variable domain is KAGVTQTPRYLIKTRGQQVTLSCSPISGHRSVSWYQQTPGQGLQFLFEYFSETQRNKGNFPGRFSGRQFSNSRSEMNVSTLELGDSALYLCASSNLKGAAFEKLFFGSGTQLSVL.

The rearrangement joins TRBV24-1 to TRBJ1-1; possibly TRBD1 for D (6 bases). CDR3 size: 15 residues. Germline V gene lookup returns CDR1 KGHDR and CDR2 SFDVKD. The V end lost 3 bases, the J end lost 2 bases, and 12 bases lay between the germline ends. The CDR3 reads CATSDTGQPNTEAFF. The CDR3 DNA sequence: TGTGCCACCAGTGATACAGGACAGCCTAACACTGAAGCTTTCTTT.

The chain couples TRBV20-1 to TRBJ2-2; no reliable D call. Germline V gene lookup returns CDR1 DFQATT and CDR2 SNEGSKA (reference sequence). CDR3 length: 13 residues. Deletions cut 6 bases from V and 0 bases from J, with 8 bases between. Here the CDR3 DNA reads TGCAGTGCATCGATGCCGAACACCGGGGAGCTGTTTTTT. It translates to CSASMPNTGELFF.

This clonotype was found a few times. The chain has TRBV6-5 and TRBJ1-5; D call uncertain. V was clipped by 6 bases and J by 5 bases, with 14 bases between them. CDR3 length: 14 amino acids. CDR1 is MNHEY, CDR2 SVGAGI, per germline. This CDR3 reads CASREGLDYQPQHF. The CDR3 DNA is TGTGCCAGCAGGGAAGGGTTGGACTATCAGCCCCAGCATTTT.

The table lists this clonotype with many counts. The V and J genes are TRBV10-3 and TRBJ1-1, with 8 positions matching TRBD1. The germline V gene has CDR1 ENHRY and CDR2 SYGVKD. J gave up 4 bases and V 5 bases, and 3 bases lay outside the gene matches. The CDR3 extends over 13 amino acids. This chain's CDR3 is CAISSGGGTEAFF. Written as DNA, the CDR3 is TGTGCCATCAGTTCAGGGGGCGGCACTGAAGCTTTCTTT.